Below are 14 T cell receptor beta chains sequenced from a single sample in a study of blood T cell repertoires in COVID-19. TCRdb keeps only in-frame clones here, not all; method: immunoSEQ multiplex PCR. The sample records about 200,000 clones, about 88% being singletons. Source material: peripheral blood. The receptor source for this set is a woman between 40 and 55 years old who had recovered from COVID-19.

The chain links TRBV30 to TRBJ1-4; D unresolved. Germline CDR1 is GTSNPN and CDR2 is SVGIG (reference sequence). Deletions cut 3 bases from V and 7 bases from J, with 9 bases between. There are 12 residues in the CDR3. For the CDR3, the DNA is TGTGCCTGGAGGCGGGATGGTGAAAAACTGTTTTTT. As protein: CAWRRDGEKLFF.

This clone occurred once. CDR3 in amino acids: CASGPQGVGSPLHF. The CDR3, as DNA: TGTGCCAGCGGACCACAGGGGGTAGGGTCACCCCTCCACTTT. This chain uses TRBV3-1 (or the pseudogene TRBV3-2) with TRBJ1-6; TRBD1 agrees at 8 bases. This CDR3 comprises 14 residues. The J segment lost 10 bases and the V segment lost 8 bases, leaving 10 bases of the junction unmatched. Germline values: CDR1 LGHDT, CDR2 YNNKEL (reference sequence).

The gene calls are TRBV21-1 and TRBJ1-2. TRBV21-1 is a pseudogene segment. CDR3 length: 12 amino acids. The CDR3 DNA is TGTCCAGGCTCGGGAATGGAGTATGGCTACACCTTC. Amino acid sequence: CPGSGMEYGYTF.

The V and J genes are TRBV5-6 and TRBJ1-2; 9 nucleotides line up with TRBD1. Per germline, CDR1 SGHDT and CDR2 YYEEEE. Trimming removed 1 base from V and 6 bases from J; junction bases left unmatched: 16. This CDR3 has 18 residues. The DNA for the CDR3 is TGTGCCAGCAGCTTGAACGGTGAAGGACAGGGGTGGATCGATGGCTACACCTTC. It codes for CASSLNGEGQGWIDGYTF.

The gene calls are TRBV29-1 and TRBJ1-1, with D perhaps TRBD1 (6 bases). The germline gives CDR1 SQVTM, CDR2 ANQGSEA. V lost 7 bases and J 2 bases, leaving 14 bases between the germline ends. This CDR3 comprises 13 residues. CDR3 nucleotides: TGCAGCGCCGGGCGAGGGGGTAACACTGAAGCTTTCTTT. It specifies CSAGRGGNTEAFF.

In this sample, this clone turned up once. V is TRBV5-1 and J is TRBJ1-1; 7 bases line up with TRBD1. The junction had 11 bases not matched to a gene; V was cut back by 5 bases and J by 4 bases. CDR3 length equals 15 residues. Germline V gene sequence: CDR1 SGHRS, CDR2 YFSETQ. The CDR3 DNA reads as TGCGCCAGCAGACCGACAGGGTTTGGCGCCACTGAAGCTTTCTTT. Translated: CASRPTGFGATEAFF.

The V call is TRBV2, the J call TRBJ2-7; D might be TRBD1 (5 bases). CDR1 SNHLY and CDR2 FYNNEI come from the germline V gene. This CDR3 has 13 residues. V lost 2 bases and J lost 2, with 7 bases in between. Written as DNA, the CDR3 is TGTGCCAGCAGTGAATTCAGGGCCTACGAGCAGTACTTC. Its protein is CASSEFRAYEQYF.

This clone has only a few counts. This chain connects TRBV7-8 to TRBJ2-2; 8 bases are a match to TRBD1. Germline assignment: CDR1 SGHVS and CDR2 FQNEAQ. V gave up 5 bases and J gave up 5 bases; unmatched junction bases: 7. The CDR3 extends over 15 amino acids. In DNA, the CDR3 is TGTGCCAGCAGCCCCTCGACAGGGGTAACCGGGGAGCTGTTTTTT. Translation gives CASSPSTGVTGELFF.

CDR3 region: CASSESVQTLYEQYF. For the CDR3, the DNA is TGTGCCAGCAGCGAAAGTGTACAGACGCTATACGAGCAGTACTTC. The chain combines TRBV11-2 with TRBJ2-7; D ambiguous. Between the trimmed V and J ends, which lost 5 bases and 4 bases, there was a span of 18 bases. Germline values: CDR1 SGHAT, CDR2 FQNNGV. CDR3 length equals 15 residues.

This chain links TRBV6-5 with TRBJ2-7, with 7 bases fitting TRBD1. V dropped 8 bases and J dropped 7; count of bases not matched to a gene: 14. Germline-derived CDR1 and CDR2 are MNHEY and SVGAGI. CDR3 length: 14 amino acids. CDR3 nucleotides: TGTGCCAGCGGGAATTTCCCGGGACAGACAGAGCAGTACTTC. As protein: CASGNFPGQTEQYF.

The genes are TRBV18 and TRBJ1-4, with D possibly TRBD1 on 6 matching bases. CDR3 length: 16 amino acids. CDR1 and CDR2 from the germline V gene are KGHSH and LQKENI. Trimming shortened V by 3 bases and J by 8 bases, and 19 bases separated the two germline ends. The CDR3 DNA sequence: TGTGCCAGCTCACCGGTCCGCGGGGGCGGTGGGGAAAAACTGTTTTTT. This codes for CASSPVRGGGGEKLFF.

The chain uses TRBV19 and TRBJ1-2, with D possibly TRBD1 on 6 matching bases. V gave up 3 bases and J gave up 5 bases, with 16 bases separating them. The CDR3 loop spans 15 amino acids. The V gene's germline CDR1 is LNHDA and CDR2 SQIVND (reference sequence). The CDR3 region is CASSMVGGALYGYTF. As DNA, the CDR3 is TGTGCCAGTAGTATGGTTGGGGGCGCTTTGTATGGCTACACCTTC. Full variable domain (missing parts from reference TRBV19 and TRBJ1-2): DGGITQSPKYLFRKEGQNVTLSCEQNLNHDAMYWYRQDPGQGLRLIYYSQIVNDFQKGDIAEGYSVSREKKESFPLTVTSAQKNPTAFYLCASSMVGGALYGYTFGSGTRLTVV.

This clone was seen a few times. The genes are TRBV6-5 and TRBJ2-2; maybe TRBD1 (6 bases). V gave up 4 bases and J gave up 4 bases, with 10 bases separating them. The CDR3 runs to 14 residues. Germline V CDR1 and CDR2: MNHEY, SVGAGI. The CDR3 region has the DNA TGTGCCAGCAGTTCCAGGGGTATCACCGGGGAGCTGTTTTTT. It specifies CASSSRGITGELFF.

As to this clone: One end of the junction does not line up with germline, which may come from a read error. V and J are TRBV7-9 and TRBJ2-1; 7 bases map to TRBD2. In germline, CDR1 is SEHNR, CDR2 FQNEAQ (reference sequence). There are 15 residues in the CDR3. CDR3 residues: CVSSLEGRARNEQFF. In DNA form, the CDR3 reads TGTGTCAGCAGCTTAGAAGGGAGGGCGAGGAATGAGCAGTTCTTC. Based on the CDR3 plus reference TRBV7-9 and TRBJ2-1, the full variable domain is DTGVSQNPRHKITKRGQNVTFRCDPISEHNRLYWYRQTLGQGPEFLTYFQNEAQLEKSRLLSDRFSAERPKGSFSTLEIQRTEQGDSAMYLCVSSLEGRARNEQFFGPGTRLTVL.